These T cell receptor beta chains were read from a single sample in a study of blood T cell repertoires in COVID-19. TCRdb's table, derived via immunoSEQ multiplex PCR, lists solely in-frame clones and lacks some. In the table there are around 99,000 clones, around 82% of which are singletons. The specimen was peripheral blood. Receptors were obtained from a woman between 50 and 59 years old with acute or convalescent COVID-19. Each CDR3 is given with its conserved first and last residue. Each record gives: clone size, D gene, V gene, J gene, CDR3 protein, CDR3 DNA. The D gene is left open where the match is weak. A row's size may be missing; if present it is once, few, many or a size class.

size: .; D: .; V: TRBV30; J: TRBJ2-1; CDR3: CAWSRDTSYNEQFF; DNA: TGTGCCTGGAGTCGCGATACCTCCTACAATGAGCAGTTCTTC
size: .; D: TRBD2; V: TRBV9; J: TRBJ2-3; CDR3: CASSGLLAGGPDTQYF; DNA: TGTGCCAGCAGCGGATTACTAGCGGGGGGGCCAGATACGCAGTATTTT
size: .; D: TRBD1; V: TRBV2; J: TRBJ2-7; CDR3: CASRTLTGGNYEQYF; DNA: TGTGCCAGCAGGACCCTGACAGGGGGGAATTACGAGCAGTACTTC
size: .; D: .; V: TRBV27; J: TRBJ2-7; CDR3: CASHPGGQPRYEQYF; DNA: TGTGCCAGTCACCCCGGGGGGCAACCTCGTTACGAGCAGTACTTC
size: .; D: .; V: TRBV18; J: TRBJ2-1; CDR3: CASSPNLRGQTGNEQFF; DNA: TGTGCCAGCTCACCAAACCTCAGGGGTCAAACGGGCAATGAGCAGTTCTTC
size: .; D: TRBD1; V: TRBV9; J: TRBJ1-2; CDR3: CASTSDRGLVGYTF; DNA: TGTGCCAGCACCTCGGACAGGGGCTTAGTGGGCTACACCTTC
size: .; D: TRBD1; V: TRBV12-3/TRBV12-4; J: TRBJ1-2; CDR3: CASSLQGVDGYTF; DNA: TGTGCCAGCAGTTTGCAGGGGGTTGATGGCTACACCTTC
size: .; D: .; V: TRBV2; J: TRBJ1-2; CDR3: CASRGGLGYGYTF; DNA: TGTGCCAGCAGGGGGGGGTTAGGATATGGCTACACCTTC
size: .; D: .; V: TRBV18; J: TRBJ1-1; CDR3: CASSPPTGKNTEAFF; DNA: TGTGCCAGCTCACCACCGACGGGAAAGAACACTGAAGCTTTCTTT
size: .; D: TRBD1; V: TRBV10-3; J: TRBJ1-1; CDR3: CAIRDRQGDTEAFF; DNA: TGTGCCATCAGGGACCGACAGGGGGACACTGAAGCTTTCTTT
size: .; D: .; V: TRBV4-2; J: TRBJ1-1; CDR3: CASSQDTRGEAFF; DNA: TGTGCCAGCAGCCAAGATACTCGAGGCGAAGCTTTCTTT
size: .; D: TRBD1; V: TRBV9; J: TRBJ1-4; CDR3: CASSGTGGSEKLFF; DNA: TGTGCCAGCAGCGGGACAGGGGGCAGCGAAAAACTGTTTTTT
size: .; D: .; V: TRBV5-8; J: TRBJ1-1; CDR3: CASSLGGVRNFGAFF; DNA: TGTGCCAGCAGCTTAGGGGGGGTGAGGAATTTCGGAGCTTTCTTT
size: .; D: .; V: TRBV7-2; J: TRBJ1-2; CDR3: CASSLRDGAGAGYTF; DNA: TGTGCCAGCAGCTTAAGGGACGGAGCGGGGGCTGGCTACACCTTC
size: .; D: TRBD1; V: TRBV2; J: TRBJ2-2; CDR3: CASSESQAGTGDTGELFF; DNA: TGTGCCAGCAGTGAATCTCAAGCGGGGACAGGGGACACCGGGGAGCTGTTTTTT
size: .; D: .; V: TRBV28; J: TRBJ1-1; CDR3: CASSPWTGRGNTEAFF; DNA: TGTGCCAGCAGTCCGTGGACGGGGAGGGGGAACACTGAAGCTTTCTTT
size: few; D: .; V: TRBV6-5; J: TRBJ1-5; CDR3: CASRRQGRGNQPQHF; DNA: TGTGCCAGCAGAAGGCAGGGTAGGGGCAATCAGCCCCAGCATTTT
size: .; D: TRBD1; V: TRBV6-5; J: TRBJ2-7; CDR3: CASVIGTGVVYEQYF; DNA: TGTGCCAGCGTGATCGGGACAGGGGTTGTCTACGAGCAGTACTTC
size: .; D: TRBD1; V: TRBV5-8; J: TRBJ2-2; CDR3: CASSLWGSRGTIGELFF; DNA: TGTGCCAGCAGCTTGTGGGGAAGCAGGGGGACGATCGGGGAGCTGTTTTTT
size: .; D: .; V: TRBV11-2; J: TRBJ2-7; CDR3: CASSLEGMGQGTYEQYF; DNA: TGTGCCAGCAGCTTAGAGGGTATGGGGCAGGGTACCTACGAGCAGTACTTC
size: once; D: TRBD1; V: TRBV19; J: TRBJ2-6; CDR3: CASSIDRRTGGVFSGANVLTF; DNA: TGTGCCAGTAGTATAGACCGGAGGACAGGGGGTGTATTCTCTGGGGCCAACGTCCTGACTTTC
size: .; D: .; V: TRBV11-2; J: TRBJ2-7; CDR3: CASSLRRGQSYEQYF; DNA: TGTGCCAGCAGCTTAAGGCGGGGTCAAAGCTACGAGCAGTACTTC
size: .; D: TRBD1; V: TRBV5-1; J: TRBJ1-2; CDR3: CASSLLGQGFYGYTF; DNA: TGCGCCAGCAGTCTTTTGGGACAGGGCTTCTATGGCTACACCTTC
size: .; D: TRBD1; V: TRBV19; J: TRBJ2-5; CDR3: CASSRGDRRTPQETQYF; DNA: TGTGCCAGTAGTAGAGGGGACAGGAGGACTCCCCAAGAGACCCAGTACTTC
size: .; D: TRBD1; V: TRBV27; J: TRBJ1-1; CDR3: CASNKDRAGFGTEAFF; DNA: TGTGCCAGCAATAAGGACAGGGCCGGGTTTGGCACTGAAGCTTTCTTT
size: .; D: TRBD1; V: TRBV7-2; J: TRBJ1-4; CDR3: CASNRQGGTNEKLFF; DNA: TGTGCCAGCAACCGACAGGGGGGTACTAATGAAAAACTGTTTTTT
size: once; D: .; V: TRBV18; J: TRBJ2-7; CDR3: CASSPGLNYEQYF; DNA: TGTGCCAGCTCACCGGGACTTAACTACGAGCAGTACTTC
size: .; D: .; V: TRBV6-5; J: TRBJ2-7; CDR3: CASPPRHEQYF; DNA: TGTGCCAGTCCTCCGAGGCACGAGCAGTACTTC
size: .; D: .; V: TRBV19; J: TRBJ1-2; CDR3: CASSFVSGGGYTF; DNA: TGTGCCAGTAGCTTCGTATCAGGTGGTGGCTACACCTTC
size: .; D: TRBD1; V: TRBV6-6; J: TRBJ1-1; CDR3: CASSTGGGRTEAFF; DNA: TGTGCCAGCAGTACAGGGGGCGGAAGGACTGAAGCTTTCTTT
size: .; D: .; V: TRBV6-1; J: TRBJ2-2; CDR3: CASSERVGSGAGELFF; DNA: TGTGCCAGCAGTGAAAGGGTGGGGAGTGGGGCCGGGGAGCTGTTTTTT